This TCR beta chain is from a study of cytomegalovirus exposure and HLA in healthy donors. Researchers ran the PCR with 60 Vbeta and 13 Jbeta primers. Sequenced by immunoSEQ multiplex PCR; TCRdb stores in-frame clones only, minus some. The data hold tens of thousands of clones, with about 84% observed a single time. V lost 5 bases, J lost 5 bases, and 7 bases lay in between. The CDR3 has 12 amino acids. The V gene's germline CDR1 is SNHLY and CDR2 FYNNEI. The specimen sequenced was PBMCs. The chain joins TRBV2 to TRBJ1-5, with D tentatively TRBD1 (5 bases). The sequence was collected from a girl aged 2-10 years in good health and CMV-seropositive. CDR3 DNA sequence: TGTGCCAGCAGTAGACAGTATCAGCCCCAGCATTTT. Translated: CASSRQYQPQHF.